The present T cell receptor beta chain was sequenced within a study of T cells in Graves' hyperthyroidism and ophthalmopathy. Patients counted as stable if ophthalmopathy did not develop within 18 months. The CDR3 has 13 residues. CDR1 and CDR2 from the germline V gene are MNHEY and SVGEGT. V was clipped by 11 bases and J by 3 bases, with 14 bases between them. General observations from the study: Blood shared most expanded thyroid clonotypes above 0.001. Separation of ophthalmopathy from stable hyperthyroidism was achieved by a 13 V-J model.

Note on this clonotype: Its matching antigen is unknown.

The TCR beta CDR3 regions underwent amplification using RNA transcripts as the source. HTBI primers were employed in a first-round RT-PCR of the TCR CDR3. TCRdb fed the multiplex PCR reads into MiXCR, producing one record per CDR3 protein. The sample holds fewer than 650,000 distinct CDR3 sequences, roughly 15% seen once. The sequencing input was blood. This sequence joins TRBV6-2 or TRBV6-3 and TRBJ1-3, with D hard to call. This receptor was obtained from a middle-aged woman with Graves' hyperthyroidism. CDR3 nucleotides: TGTGCCGCCTTACAGAAGAATGGAAACACCATATATTTT. It yields the protein CAALQKNGNTIYF.